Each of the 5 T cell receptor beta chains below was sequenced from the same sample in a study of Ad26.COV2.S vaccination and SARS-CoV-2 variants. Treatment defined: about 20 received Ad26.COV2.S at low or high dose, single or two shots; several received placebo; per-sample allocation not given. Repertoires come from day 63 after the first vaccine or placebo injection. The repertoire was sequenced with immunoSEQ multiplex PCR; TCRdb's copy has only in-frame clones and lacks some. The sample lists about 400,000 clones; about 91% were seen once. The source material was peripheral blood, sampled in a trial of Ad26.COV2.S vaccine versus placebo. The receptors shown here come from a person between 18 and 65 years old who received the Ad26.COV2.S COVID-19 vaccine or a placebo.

In DNA form, the CDR3 reads TGCGCCAGCAGCTCGTTAGCGGGGGGCAAAAACGAGCAGTACTTC. Its protein is CASSSLAGGKNEQYF. The chain carries TRBV5-1 and TRBJ2-7; TRBD2 matches 10 bases. The germline V gene has CDR1 SGHRS and CDR2 YFSETQ. The CDR3 extends over 15 amino acids. V trimming: 3 bases; J trimming: 5 bases; junction bases outside the gene matches: 8.

In nucleotides, the CDR3 is TGTGCCAGCAGCATCGGGACAGGGACCTACGAGCAGTACTTC. It encodes CASSIGTGTYEQYF. V usage is TRBV5-5 and J usage is TRBJ2-7, with TRBD1 identical over 9 bases. The J segment lost 2 bases and the V segment lost 4 bases, leaving 4 bases of the junction unmatched. CDR1 and CDR2 from the germline V gene are SGHKS and YYEKEE (reference sequence). This CDR3 has 14 residues.

This CDR3 reads CASSQAGTSGSYEQYF. CDR3 nucleotides: TGTGCCAGCAGCCAAGCCGGGACTAGCGGCTCCTACGAGCAGTACTTC. The rearrangement joins TRBV4-2 to TRBJ2-7, with 11 bases that match TRBD2. Looked up from germline, CDR1 is LGHNA and CDR2 is YNFKEQ. The CDR3 consists of 16 residues. V lost 1 base to trimming and J lost 0 bases; unmatched junction nucleotides: 2.

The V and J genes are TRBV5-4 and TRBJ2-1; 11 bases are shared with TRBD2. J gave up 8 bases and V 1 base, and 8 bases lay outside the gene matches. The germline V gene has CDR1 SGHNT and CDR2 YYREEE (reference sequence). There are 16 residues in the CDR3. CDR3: CASSLQTSGKAHEQFF. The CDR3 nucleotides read TGTGCCAGCAGCTTGCAGACTAGCGGGAAAGCACATGAGCAGTTCTTC.

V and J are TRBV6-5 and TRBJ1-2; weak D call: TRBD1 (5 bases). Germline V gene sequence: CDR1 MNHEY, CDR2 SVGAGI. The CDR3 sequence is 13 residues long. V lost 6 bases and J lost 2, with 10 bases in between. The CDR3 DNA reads TGTGCCAGCAGCATCGCAGGGAACTATGGCTACACCTTC. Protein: CASSIAGNYGYTF.